The subject of this entry is one T cell receptor (beta chain). TCRdb independently ran MiXCR on the 5' RACE reads; one entry per CDR3 protein. The data show approximately 260,000 distinct CDR3 sequences, roughly 18% seen once. The data were obtained in a study of T-cell memory formation after mild COVID-19. Trimming took 1 base from V and 15 from J, leaving 17 bases between them. The CDR3 sequence is 13 residues long. Germline loops: CDR1 SGHRS, CDR2 YFSETQ. Sequencing was carried out using PBMCs or a T cell subset sorted from them (not recorded which). This rearrangement joins TRBV5-1 to TRBJ2-1; D remains unclear. This receptor was obtained from a man between 18 and 35 years old who had mild COVID-19 (a few samples of this study predate the infection). Cell type and time point are not known. CDR3 in DNA: TGCGCCAGCAGCTTGTGGGAAGGCCGCGCTATGTTCTTC. The encoded protein is CASSLWEGRAMFF.